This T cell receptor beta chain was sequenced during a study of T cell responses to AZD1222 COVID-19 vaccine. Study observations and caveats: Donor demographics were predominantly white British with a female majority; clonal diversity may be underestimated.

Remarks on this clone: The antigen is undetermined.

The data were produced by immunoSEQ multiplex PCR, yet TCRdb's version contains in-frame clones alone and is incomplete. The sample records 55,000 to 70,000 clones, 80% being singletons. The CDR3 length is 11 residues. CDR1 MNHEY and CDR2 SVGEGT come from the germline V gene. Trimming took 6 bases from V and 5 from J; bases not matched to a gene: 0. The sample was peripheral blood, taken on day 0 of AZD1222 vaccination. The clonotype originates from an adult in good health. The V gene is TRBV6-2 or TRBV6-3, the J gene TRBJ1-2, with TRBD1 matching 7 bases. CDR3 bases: TGTGCCAGCAGCAGGGGGTATGGCTACACCTTC. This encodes CASSRGYGYTF.